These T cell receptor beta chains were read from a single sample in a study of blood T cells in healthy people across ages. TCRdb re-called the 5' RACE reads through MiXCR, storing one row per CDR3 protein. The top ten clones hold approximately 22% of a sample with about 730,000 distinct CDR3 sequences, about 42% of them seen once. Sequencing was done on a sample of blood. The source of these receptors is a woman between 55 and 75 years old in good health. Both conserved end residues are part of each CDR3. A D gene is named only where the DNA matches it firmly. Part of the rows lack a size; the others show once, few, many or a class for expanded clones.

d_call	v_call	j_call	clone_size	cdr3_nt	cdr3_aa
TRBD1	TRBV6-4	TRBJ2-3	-	TGTGCCAGCAGCAAAGTCCCGGGACAGCTAGATACGCAGTATTTT	CASSKVPGQLDTQYF
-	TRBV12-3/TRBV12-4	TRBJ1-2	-	TGTGCCAGCATTATTCTGACAGGAGCCGGCTACACCTTC	CASIILTGAGYTF
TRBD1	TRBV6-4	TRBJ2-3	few	TGTGCCAGCAGTGAACAGGGGGCTGGGGATACGCAGTATTTT	CASSEQGAGDTQYF
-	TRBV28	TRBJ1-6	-	TGTGCCAGCAGTTTGATAGTTAATTCACCCCTCCACTTT	CASSLIVNSPLHF
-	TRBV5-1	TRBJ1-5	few	TGCGCCAGCAGCTTGGGCGAGATCAGCAATCAGCCCCAGCATTTT	CASSLGEISNQPQHF
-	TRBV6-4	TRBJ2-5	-	TGTGCCAACATCGGGGATAGACGCGGTGAGCAAGAGACCCAGTACTTC	CANIGDRRGEQETQYF
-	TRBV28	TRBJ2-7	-	TGTGCCAGCAGTTTAGGGGCGGGCGTAAGTCCCTACGAGCAGTACTTC	CASSLGAGVSPYEQYF
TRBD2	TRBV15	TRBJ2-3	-	TGTGCCACCAGCAGAGGTCAAGCGGGAGAGGTAGATACGCAGTATTTT	CATSRGQAGEVDTQYF
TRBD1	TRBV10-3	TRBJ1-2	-	TGTGCCATCAGGATACCCCGGGACAGCTATGGCTACACCTTC	CAIRIPRDSYGYTF
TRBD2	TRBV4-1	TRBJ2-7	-	TGCGCCAGCAGCCAAGATTCCGAGCGGGGAGACTACGAGCAGTACTTC	CASSQDSERGDYEQYF
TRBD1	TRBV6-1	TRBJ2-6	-	TGTGCCAGCAGTCCCCGGGACAGGGGGAGTTCTTTGGCTGGGGCCAACGTCCTGACTTTC	CASSPRDRGSSLAGANVLTF
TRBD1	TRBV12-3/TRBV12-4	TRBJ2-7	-	TGTGCCAGCAGTTGGGGGGGACAGGGGGCTTGCGAGCAGTACTTC	CASSWGGQGACEQYF
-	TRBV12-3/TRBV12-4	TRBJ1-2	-	TGTGCCTGCAGGTCCCCGGGACTCCGGAGCGGCTACACCTTC	CACRSPGLRSGYTF
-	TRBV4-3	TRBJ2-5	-	TGCGCCAGCAGCCTGGGCCCATGGGAGACCCAGTACTTC	CASSLGPWETQYF
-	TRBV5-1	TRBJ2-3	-	TGCGCCAGCAGCTTGCAGCAGACTAGCACAGATACGCAGTATTTT	CASSLQQTSTDTQYF
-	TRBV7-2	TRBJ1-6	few	TGTGCCAGCAACAAACAGAGCTCCTATAATTCACCCCTCCACTTT	CASNKQSSYNSPLHF
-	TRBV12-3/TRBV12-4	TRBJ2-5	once	TGTGCCACCAAACGAGGGAGTGGGGAGGCCCAGTACTTC	CATKRGSGEAQYF
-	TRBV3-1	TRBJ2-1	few	TGTGCCAGCCGCGCCCTAGATTCCTACAATGAGCAGTTCTTC	CASRALDSYNEQFF
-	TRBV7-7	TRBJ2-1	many	TGTGCTAGCAGCTTCGAAGGTGGTGGTGAGCAGTTCTTC	CASSFEGGGEQFF
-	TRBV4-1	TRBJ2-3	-	TGCGCCAGCAGCCTGACCGTGACTAGTGTGCCGACAGATACGCAGTATTTT	CASSLTVTSVPTDTQYF
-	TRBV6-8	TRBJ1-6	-	TGTGCCAGCAGTTACCCCTCAGACAGTCCACGTATCTATAATTCACCCCTCCACTTT	CASSYPSDSPRIYNSPLHF
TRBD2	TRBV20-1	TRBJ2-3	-	TGCAGTGCTCGCAGCGGGGGTCGGACAGATACGCAGTATTTT	CSARSGGRTDTQYF
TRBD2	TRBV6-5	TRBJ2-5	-	TGTGCCTGCGTCAAGCGGGGTCAAGAGACCCAGTACTTC	CACVKRGQETQYF
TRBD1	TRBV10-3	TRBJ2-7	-	TGTGCCATCGAGGCTCAAGGACAGGTCACTTTGGGTGGCTCCTACAATGAGCAGTACTTC	CAIEAQGQVTLGGSYNEQYF
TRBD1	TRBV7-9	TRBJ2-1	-	TGTGCCAGCCGGGACAGTACACTAAATGAGCAGTTCTTC	CASRDSTLNEQFF
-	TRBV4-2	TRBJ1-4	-	TGTGCCAGCAGCCAGAGGTCTACCGCAACTAATGAAAAACTGTTTTTT	CASSQRSTATNEKLFF
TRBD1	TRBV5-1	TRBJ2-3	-	TGCGCCAGCAGCTTGAGTGACGGGACAGGCACAGATACGCAGTATTTT	CASSLSDGTGTDTQYF
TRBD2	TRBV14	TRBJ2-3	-	TGTGCCAGCAGCCACCGCGGGGGAAGCGGTACGCAGTATTTT	CASSHRGGSGTQYF
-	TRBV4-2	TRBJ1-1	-	TGTGCCAGCAGCCAAGATAGGGAGAGAAGTTCTTTCTTT	CASSQDRERSSFF